These 31 T cell receptor beta chains came from one sample sequenced in a study of siplizumab effects on memory and regulatory T cells. Repertoires were generated with immunoSEQ multiplex PCR, while TCRdb's copy carries only in-frame clones and drops some. Among around 100,000 clones listed, roughly 94% were seen once. Sequencing was carried out using Tregs sorted from blood. These receptors came from a human donor in good health.

The J gene is TRBJ2-5, the V gene TRBV18; 11 bases fit TRBD2. Germline assignment: CDR1 KGHSH and CDR2 LQKENI. J gave up 2 bases and V 5 bases, and 4 bases lay outside the gene matches. The CDR3 totals 15 residues. The CDR3 coding sequence is TGTGCCAGCTCAACGAGACTAGCGGGGCAAGAGACCCAGTACTTC. Protein product: CASSTRLAGQETQYF.

This rearrangement joins TRBV5-4 to TRBJ2-3; D remains unclear. The CDR3 contains 12 residues. Germline-derived CDR1 and CDR2 are SGHNT and YYREEE (reference sequence). The V end lost 4 bases, the J end lost 6 bases, and 9 bases lay between the germline ends. As DNA, the CDR3 is TGTGCCAGCAGCACATCAAGGGATACGCAGTATTTT. This encodes CASSTSRDTQYF.

V gene TRBV18 combines with J gene TRBJ2-3, with D unresolved. The length of the CDR3 is 12 residues. The germline V gene has CDR1 KGHSH and CDR2 LQKENI. V shed 1 base and J shed 5 bases, with 4 bases lying between them. This CDR3 is CASSPRLDTQYF. CDR3 bases: TGTGCCAGCTCACCACGTTTAGATACGCAGTATTTT. The whole variable domain, filled in from reference TRBV18 and TRBJ2-3, reads NAGVMQNPRHLVRRRGQEARLRCSPMKGHSHVYWYRQLPEEGLKFMVYLQKENIIDESGMPKERFSAEFPKEGPSILRIQQVVRGDSAAYFCASSPRLDTQYFGPGTRLTVL.

The chain joins TRBV7-9 to TRBJ2-7, with D perhaps matching TRBD1 or TRBD2 (6 bases each). The CDR3 contains 13 residues. Trimming cost V 5 bases and J 3 bases, with 11 bases left between them. CDR1 is SEHNR, CDR2 FQNEAQ, per germline (reference sequence). The CDR3 nucleotides read TGTGCCAGCAGCCGGACAGCGGGCTACGAGCAGTACTTC. This gives the protein CASSRTAGYEQYF.

The chain has TRBV18 and TRBJ2-7; D unclear. V lost 5 bases and J 0 bases, leaving 11 bases between the germline ends. Germline lookup yields CDR1 KGHSH and CDR2 LQKENI. The CDR3 runs to 14 residues. CDR3 loop: CASSKDLDSYEQYF. CDR3 nucleotide sequence: TGTGCCAGCTCAAAGGATCTGGACTCCTACGAGCAGTACTTC.

The genes are TRBV6-1 and TRBJ1-5; 7 bases are shared with TRBD1. Per the germline V gene, CDR1 is MNHNS and CDR2 is SASEGT. Trimming took 6 bases from V and 8 from J; bases not matched to a gene: 7. CDR3 length: 13 residues. The CDR3 loop is CASRTGFSEPQHF. The CDR3, as DNA: TGTGCCAGCAGGACAGGGTTTTCGGAGCCCCAGCATTTT.

The V gene is TRBV7-3, the J gene TRBJ2-5; 10 positions match TRBD1. The CDR3 loop spans 15 amino acids. Trimming removed 5 bases from V and 3 bases from J; junction bases left unmatched: 6. The germline V gene encodes CDR1 SGHTA and CDR2 FQGTGA. CDR3 protein: CASSPTGTGEETQYF. CDR3 in DNA: TGTGCCAGCAGCCCTACCGGGACAGGGGAAGAGACCCAGTACTTC.

The rearrangement joins TRBV14 to TRBJ2-5; D is possibly TRBD2 (5 bases). The V end was cut by 0 bases, the J end by 5 bases, with 10 bases between. CDR3 length equals 14 residues. Per the germline V gene, CDR1 is SGHDN and CDR2 is FVKESK. The CDR3 here is CASSQDRGMETQYF. CDR3 nucleotides: TGTGCCAGCAGCCAAGATCGAGGGATGGAGACCCAGTACTTC.

This chain uses TRBV5-1 with TRBJ2-3, with TRBD2 identical over 8 bases. Germline lookup yields CDR1 SGHRS and CDR2 YFSETQ. V shed 1 base and J 0 bases; nucleotides not matched to a gene: 4. The CDR3 sequence is 16 residues long. As DNA, the CDR3 is TGCGCCAGCAGCTTGTTTAGCGGGGCTAGCACAGATACGCAGTATTTT. As protein: CASSLFSGASTDTQYF.

V usage is TRBV5-1 and J usage is TRBJ1-1; D perhaps matches TRBD1 (6 bases). Germline V gives CDR1 SGHRS, CDR2 YFSETQ. V was cut by 5 bases and J by 2 bases, with 10 bases left in between. The CDR3 loop spans 13 amino acids. This CDR3 reads CASRGGLNTEAFF. The CDR3 DNA reads as TGCGCCAGCAGGGGGGGCCTTAACACTGAAGCTTTCTTT. Based on the CDR3 plus reference TRBV5-1 and TRBJ1-1, the full variable domain is KAGVTQTPRYLIKTRGQQVTLSCSPISGHRSVSWYQQTPGQGLQFLFEYFSETQRNKGNFPGRFSGRQFSNSRSEMNVSTLELGDSALYLCASRGGLNTEAFFGQGTRLTVV.

The chain links TRBV7-9 to TRBJ2-1; TRBD1 aligns across 7 bases. This CDR3 is built from 17 residues. Germline trimming cut 1 base from V and 6 bases from J; bases unmatched to any gene: 12. Germline V gene sequence: CDR1 SEHNR, CDR2 FQNEAQ (reference sequence). CDR3 nucleotides: TGTGCCAGCAGCTTAGGGGCACAGGGGTCCTGGGGCAATGAGCAGTTCTTC. It translates to CASSLGAQGSWGNEQFF.

The rearrangement uses TRBV5-1 and TRBJ2-3; 14 bases are a match to TRBD2. There are 16 residues in the CDR3. Looked up from germline, CDR1 is SGHRS and CDR2 is YFSETQ. The V and J ends lost 4 bases and 6 bases, in that order; junction bases with no gene match: 7. The CDR3 DNA sequence: TGCGCCAGCAGCCGACTAGCGGGAGGGGGAATGGATACGCAGTATTTT. Protein: CASSRLAGGGMDTQYF.

This clone has more than one count but fewer than ten. The rearrangement links TRBV5-4 to TRBJ2-6; D not certain. Germline V gene lookup returns CDR1 SGHNT and CDR2 YYREEE (reference sequence). The CDR3 is 17 amino acids. The V end was cut by 5 bases, the J end by 0 bases, with 15 bases between. CDR3 coding DNA: TGTGCCAGCAGAAGGCCCGATTTAAGCTCTGGGGCCAACGTCCTGACTTTC. Translating it yields CASRRPDLSSGANVLTF.

V usage is TRBV6-1 and J usage is TRBJ2-7; TRBD2 is a possible D gene (6 bases). The CDR3 runs 13 residues. CDR1 and CDR2 (germline): MNHNS, SASEGT. Trimming took off 5 bases at V and 2 bases at J, with 10 bases between the two ends. CDR3 sequence: CASSWEAAYEQYF. CDR3 DNA sequence: TGTGCCAGCAGTTGGGAGGCAGCCTACGAGCAGTACTTC.

This clone was picked up one time. J is TRBJ1-1 and V is TRBV5-6; D unresolved. Trimming removed 0 bases at V and 3 bases at J, with 9 bases between. Per the germline V gene, CDR1 is SGHDT and CDR2 is YYEEEE. The length of the CDR3 is 14 residues. Here the CDR3 reads CASSLVRADTEAFF. The CDR3 region has the DNA TGTGCCAGCAGCTTGGTTAGGGCAGACACTGAAGCTTTCTTT. Full variable domain (outside the CDR3, taken from reference TRBV5-6 and TRBJ1-1): DAGVTQSPTHLIKTRGQQVTLRCSPKSGHDTVSWYQQALGQGPQFIFQYYEEEERQRGNFPDRFSGHQFPNYSSELNVNALLLGDSALYLCASSLVRADTEAFFGQGTRLTVV.

The sample holds a few counts of this clone. The chain employs TRBV7-6 and TRBJ1-1; D not certain. This CDR3 spans 14 amino acids. Germline CDR1 reads SGHVS; CDR2 reads FNYEAQ. V lost 1 base to trimming and J lost 4 bases, with 10 bases between them. The CDR3 here is CASSLVVGSTEAFF. The CDR3 DNA sequence: TGTGCCAGCAGCTTAGTGGTCGGAAGCACTGAAGCTTTCTTT.

The J gene is TRBJ2-7, the V gene TRBV19; 11 bases fit TRBD1. Germline V gene lookup returns CDR1 LNHDA and CDR2 SQIVND (reference sequence). The CDR3 consists of 15 residues. The V gene end was trimmed by 5 bases and the J gene end by 6 bases; junction bases not matched to a gene: 9. The CDR3 loop reads CASSARPDRGREQYF. CDR3 DNA sequence: TGTGCCAGTAGTGCCCGGCCGGACAGGGGGCGCGAGCAGTACTTC.

This chain's CDR3 is CASSPTSDTIRGYTF. The CDR3 DNA reads TGTGCCAGCTCACCCACCTCGGACACCATTCGTGGCTACACCTTC. V usage is TRBV18 and J usage is TRBJ1-2; the D gene is possibly TRBD1 (5 bases). Trimming pared 3 bases from V and 7 bases from J, leaving 18 bases between. Germline CDR1 and CDR2: KGHSH and LQKENI. CDR3 size: 15 residues.

J is TRBJ2-7 and V is TRBV2; D is uncertain. The V gene lost 6 bases and the J gene lost 4 bases, with 10 bases spanning the gap. The CDR3 extends over 12 amino acids. CDR1 SNHLY and CDR2 FYNNEI come from the germline V gene. The CDR3 DNA follows: TGTGCCAGCAGGAACGTAGGATACGAGCAGTACTTC. Its protein product is CASRNVGYEQYF.

This rearrangement joins TRBV7-9 to TRBJ1-4; D is unclear. Per germline, CDR1 SEHNR and CDR2 FQNEAQ (reference sequence). V was pared by 5 bases and J by 8 bases, with 15 bases between. This CDR3 is built from 14 residues. This chain's CDR3 is CASSHTMLVEKLFF. CDR3 DNA sequence: TGTGCCAGCAGCCACACAATGTTGGTAGAAAAACTGTTTTTT.

This clone turned up a few times. This rearrangement joins TRBV2 to TRBJ2-3; TRBD2 matches at 13 bases. With V trimmed by 3 bases and J by 3 bases, 3 bases remained unmatched. Looked up from germline, CDR1 is SNHLY and CDR2 is FYNNEI. The CDR3 totals 16 residues. This CDR3 is CASSDLLAGGTDTQYF. For the CDR3, the DNA is TGTGCCAGCAGTGATTTACTAGCGGGAGGGACAGATACGCAGTATTTT.

This CDR3 reads CASSRQGAHEQYF. The CDR3 nucleotides read TGTGCCAGCAGCCGACAGGGGGCCCACGAGCAGTACTTC. The J gene is TRBJ2-7, the V gene TRBV6-5; TRBD1 agrees at 10 bases. V lost 6 bases to trimming and J lost 5 bases; unmatched junction nucleotides: 4. This CDR3 contains 13 residues. Germline values: CDR1 MNHEY, CDR2 SVGAGI.

The chain joins TRBV7-2 to TRBJ2-7; 10 bases line up with TRBD2. The J segment lost 5 bases and the V segment lost 2 bases, leaving 18 bases of the junction unmatched. The CDR3 consists of 19 residues. The germline CDR1 and CDR2 sequences are SGHTA and FQGNSA. The CDR3 DNA follows: TGTGCCAGCAGCTTACGGATACTAGCGGGGCCACTCCGGGGGGACGAGCAGTACTTC. It yields the protein CASSLRILAGPLRGDEQYF.

This CDR3 is CASSQADTQYF. CDR3 in DNA: TGTGCCAGCAGCCAGGCGGATACGCAGTATTTT. The chain is built from TRBV9 and TRBJ2-3; D ambiguous. CDR1 and CDR2 from the germline V gene are SGDLS and YYNGEE. V shed 4 bases and J shed 6 bases, with 6 bases lying between them. This CDR3 is built from 11 residues.

The chain carries TRBV6-5 and TRBJ1-1; D gene unclear. Trimming removed 6 bases at V and 6 bases at J, with 14 bases between. CDR3 length: 13 amino acids. The V gene's germline CDR1 is MNHEY and CDR2 SVGAGI. This CDR3 is CASSLQGSPEAFF. The CDR3 bases are TGTGCCAGCAGCCTACAAGGATCTCCTGAAGCTTTCTTT.

The chain links TRBV10-2 to TRBJ2-3; TRBD2 is a possible D gene (6 bases). The V and J ends lost 7 bases and 4 bases respectively, with 12 bases between them. The CDR3 length is 13 residues. Germline-derived CDR1 and CDR2 are WSHSY and SAAADI. The CDR3: CASKRVRSDTQYF. CDR3 DNA: TGCGCCAGCAAGCGGGTAAGGTCAGATACGCAGTATTTT.

The rearrangement links TRBV7-3 to TRBJ2-7, with TRBD1 as a possible D gene (6 bases). The CDR3 has 14 residues. With 2 bases removed from V and 5 bases from J, the gap between germline ends came to 13 bases. The germline V gene encodes CDR1 SGHTA and CDR2 FQGTGA. CDR3 residues: CASSLAGAVDEQYF. The CDR3 nucleotides are TGTGCCAGCAGCTTAGCAGGGGCAGTCGACGAGCAGTACTTC.

CDR3 sequence: CASSFSLGLAGSYNEQFF. The CDR3 nucleotides read TGTGCCAGCAGCTTCTCCCTCGGACTAGCGGGGTCCTACAATGAGCAGTTCTTC. The J gene is TRBJ2-1, the V gene TRBV7-9; 12 bases are a match to TRBD2. The germline V gene has CDR1 SEHNR and CDR2 FQNEAQ (reference sequence). V lost 3 bases, J lost 1 base, and 7 bases stayed unmatched. This CDR3 spans 18 amino acids. Full variable domain (missing parts from reference TRBV7-9 and TRBJ2-1): DTGVSQNPRHKITKRGQNVTFRCDPISEHNRLYWYRQTLGQGPEFLTYFQNEAQLEKSRLLSDRFSAERPKGSFSTLEIQRTEQGDSAMYLCASSFSLGLAGSYNEQFFGPGTRLTVL.

This chain links TRBV28 with TRBJ2-7, with D hard to call. Trimming pared 2 bases from V and 6 bases from J, leaving 20 bases between. The germline V gene encodes CDR1 MDHEN and CDR2 SYDVKM. This CDR3 is 16 amino acids long. CDR3 protein: CASSLECGRNFCEQYF. The DNA of the CDR3 is TGTGCCAGCAGTTTAGAGTGCGGTAGGAATTTTTGCGAGCAGTACTTC.

This chain uses TRBV27 with TRBJ1-6, with D hard to call. The germline CDR1 and CDR2 sequences are MNHEY and SMNVEV (reference sequence). This CDR3 region has 15 residues. With 2 bases removed from V and 4 bases from J, the gap between germline ends came to 9 bases. The DNA of the CDR3 is TGTGCCAGCAGTTTACAAGGTCGTTATAATTCACCCCTCCACTTT. As protein: CASSLQGRYNSPLHF.

The chain recombines TRBV27 with TRBJ2-5, with TRBD2 identical over 8 bases. Per germline, CDR1 MNHEY and CDR2 SMNVEV (reference sequence). Losses at the gene ends were 6 bases for V and 2 bases for J; bases not matched to a gene: 2. The CDR3 runs 13 residues. The CDR3 region has the DNA TGTGCCAGCAGAGTAGCGGGACAAGAGACCCAGTACTTC. It is translated as CASRVAGQETQYF.